This entry describes one T cell receptor (beta chain). V was clipped by 6 bases and J by 4 bases; unmatched bases: 6. The CDR3 runs 14 residues. Germline V gene lookup returns CDR1 LNHDA and CDR2 SQIVND (reference sequence). The record originates from a study of T cell changes during pregnancy in multiple sclerosis. Measured with immunoSEQ multiplex PCR; TCRdb has only the in-frame clones, and not every one. The sample shows about 52,000 clones, approximately 94% of them seen only once. The source of this sequence is a female donor with multiple sclerosis, enrolled in a pregnancy study. The J gene is TRBJ1-5, the V gene TRBV19; TRBD1 matches 7 bases. The sequencing here drew on CD4+ T cells from peripheral blood mononuclear cells, taken before pregnancy. CDR3 amino acids: CASRSGTANQPQHF. CDR3 DNA sequence: TGTGCCAGTAGATCCGGGACAGCGAATCAGCCCCAGCATTTT. Supplemented by reference TRBV19 and TRBJ1-5, the full variable domain reads DGGITQSPKYLFRKEGQNVTLSCEQNLNHDAMYWYRQDPGQGLRLIYYSQIVNDFQKGDIAEGYSVSREKKESFPLTVTSAQKNPTAFYLCASRSGTANQPQHFGDGTRLSIL.